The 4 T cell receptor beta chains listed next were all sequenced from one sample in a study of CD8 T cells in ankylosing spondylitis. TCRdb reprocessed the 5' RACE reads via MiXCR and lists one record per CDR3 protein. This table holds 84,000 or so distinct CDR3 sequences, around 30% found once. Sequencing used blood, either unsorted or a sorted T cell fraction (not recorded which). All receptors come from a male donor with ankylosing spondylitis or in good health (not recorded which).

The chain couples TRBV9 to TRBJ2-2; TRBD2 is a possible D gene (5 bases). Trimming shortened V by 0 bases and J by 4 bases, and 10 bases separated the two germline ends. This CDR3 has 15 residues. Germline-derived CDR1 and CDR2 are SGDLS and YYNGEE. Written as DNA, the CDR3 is TGTGCCAGCAGCGTAGGAGAGGGTTTCACCGGGGAGCTGTTTTTT. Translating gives CASSVGEGFTGELFF.

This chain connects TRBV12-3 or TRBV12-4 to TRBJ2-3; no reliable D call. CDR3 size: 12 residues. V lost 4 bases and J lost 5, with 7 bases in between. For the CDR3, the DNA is TGTGCCAGCAGTTCAACAGTAGATACGCAGTATTTT. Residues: CASSSTVDTQYF.

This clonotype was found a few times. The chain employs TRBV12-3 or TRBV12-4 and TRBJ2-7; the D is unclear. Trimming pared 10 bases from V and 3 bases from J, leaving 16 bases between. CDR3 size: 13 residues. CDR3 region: CATRSDKNYEQYF. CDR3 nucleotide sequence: TGTGCCACCAGATCCGACAAAAACTACGAGCAGTACTTC.

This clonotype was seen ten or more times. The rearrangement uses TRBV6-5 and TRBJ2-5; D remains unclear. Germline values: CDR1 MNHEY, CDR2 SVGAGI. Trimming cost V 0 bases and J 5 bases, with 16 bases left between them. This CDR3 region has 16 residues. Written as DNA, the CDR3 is TGTGCCAGCAGTTACTCTGCCCGGTCCAGTTTCGAGACCCAGTACTTC. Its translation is CASSYSARSSFETQYF.